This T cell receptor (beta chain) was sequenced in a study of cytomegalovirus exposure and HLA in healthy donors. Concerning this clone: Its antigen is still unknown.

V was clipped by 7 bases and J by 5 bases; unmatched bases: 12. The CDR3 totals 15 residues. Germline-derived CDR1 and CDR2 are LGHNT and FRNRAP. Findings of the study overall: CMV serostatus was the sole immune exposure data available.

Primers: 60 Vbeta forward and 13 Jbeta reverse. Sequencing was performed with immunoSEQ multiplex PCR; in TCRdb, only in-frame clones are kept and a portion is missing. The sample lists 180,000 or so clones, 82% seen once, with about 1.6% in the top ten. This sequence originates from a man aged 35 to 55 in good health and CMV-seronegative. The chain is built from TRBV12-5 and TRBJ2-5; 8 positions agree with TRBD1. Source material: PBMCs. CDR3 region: CASANSTGVMETQYF. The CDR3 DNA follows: TGTGCTAGTGCCAACTCGACAGGGGTCATGGAGACCCAGTACTTC.